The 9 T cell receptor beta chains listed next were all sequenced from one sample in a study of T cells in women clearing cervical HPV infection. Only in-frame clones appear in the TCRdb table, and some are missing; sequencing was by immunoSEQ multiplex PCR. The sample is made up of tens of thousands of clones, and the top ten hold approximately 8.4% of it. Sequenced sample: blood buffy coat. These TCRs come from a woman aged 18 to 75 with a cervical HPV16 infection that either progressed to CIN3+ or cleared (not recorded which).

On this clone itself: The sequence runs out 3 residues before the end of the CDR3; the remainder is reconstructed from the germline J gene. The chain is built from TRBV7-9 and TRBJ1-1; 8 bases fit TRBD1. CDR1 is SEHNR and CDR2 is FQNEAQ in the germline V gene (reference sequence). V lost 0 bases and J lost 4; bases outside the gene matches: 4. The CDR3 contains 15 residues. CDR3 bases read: TGTGCCAGCAGCTTAGCGCAGGGGGCGAGCACTGAA. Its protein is CASSLAQGASTE. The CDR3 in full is CASSLAQGASTEAFF.

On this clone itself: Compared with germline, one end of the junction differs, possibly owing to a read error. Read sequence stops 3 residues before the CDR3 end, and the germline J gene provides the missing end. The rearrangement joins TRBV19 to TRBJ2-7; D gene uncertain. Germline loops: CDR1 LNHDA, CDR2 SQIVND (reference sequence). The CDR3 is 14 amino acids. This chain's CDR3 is CSSSMAPQTYEQYF. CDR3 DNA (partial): TGTTCCAGTAGTATGGCTCCTCAGACATACGAG. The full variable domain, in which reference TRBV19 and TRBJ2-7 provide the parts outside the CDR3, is DGGITQSPKYLFRKEGQNVTLSCEQNLNHDAMYWYRQDPGQGLRLIYYSQIVNDFQKGDIAEGYSVSREKKESFPLTVTSAQKNPTAFYLCSSSMAPQTYEQYFGPGTRLTVT.

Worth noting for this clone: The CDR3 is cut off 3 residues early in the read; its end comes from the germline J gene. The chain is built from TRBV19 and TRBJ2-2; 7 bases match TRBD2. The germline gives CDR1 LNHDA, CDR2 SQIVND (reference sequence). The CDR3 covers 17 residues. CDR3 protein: CASSPSGTPSGANVLFF. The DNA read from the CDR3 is TGTGCCAGTAGTCCGAGCGGGACCCCCTCTGGGGCCAACGTG.

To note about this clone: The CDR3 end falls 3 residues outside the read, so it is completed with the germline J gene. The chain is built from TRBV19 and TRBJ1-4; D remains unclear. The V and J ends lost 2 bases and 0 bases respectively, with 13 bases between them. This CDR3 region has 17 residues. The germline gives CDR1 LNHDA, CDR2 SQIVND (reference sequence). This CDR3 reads CASSIWWQTATNEKLFF. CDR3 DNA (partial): TGTGCCAGTAGTATATGGTGGCAGACTGCAACTAATGAAAAA.

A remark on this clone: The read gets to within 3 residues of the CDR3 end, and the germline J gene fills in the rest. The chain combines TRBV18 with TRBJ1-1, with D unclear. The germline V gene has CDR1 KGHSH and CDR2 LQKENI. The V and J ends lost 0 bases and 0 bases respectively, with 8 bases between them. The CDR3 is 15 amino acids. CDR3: CASSPPTRMNTEAFF. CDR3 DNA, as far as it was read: TGTGCCAGCTCACCACCGACAAGGATGAACACTGAA.

The CDR3 bases that were read are TGTGCCAGCAGCTTATCGAACAGTAACAATGAG. Protein product: CASSLSNSNNE. The whole CDR3 reads CASSLSNSNNEQFF. This chain uses TRBV7-7 with TRBJ2-1; D uncertain. Read sequence stops 3 residues before the CDR3 end, and the germline J gene provides the missing end. V was clipped by 2 bases and J by 5 bases, with 10 bases between them. Germline CDR1 and CDR2: SSHAT and FNYEAQ (reference sequence). CDR3 length: 14 amino acids.

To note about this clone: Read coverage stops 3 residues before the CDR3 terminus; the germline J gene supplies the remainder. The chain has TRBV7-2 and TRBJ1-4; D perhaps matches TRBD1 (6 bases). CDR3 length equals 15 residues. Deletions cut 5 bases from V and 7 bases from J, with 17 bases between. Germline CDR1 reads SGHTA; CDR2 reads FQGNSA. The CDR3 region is CASSRWGGGGEKLFF. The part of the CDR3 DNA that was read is TGTGCCAGCAGCCGCTGGGGCGGGGGCGGTGAAAAA.

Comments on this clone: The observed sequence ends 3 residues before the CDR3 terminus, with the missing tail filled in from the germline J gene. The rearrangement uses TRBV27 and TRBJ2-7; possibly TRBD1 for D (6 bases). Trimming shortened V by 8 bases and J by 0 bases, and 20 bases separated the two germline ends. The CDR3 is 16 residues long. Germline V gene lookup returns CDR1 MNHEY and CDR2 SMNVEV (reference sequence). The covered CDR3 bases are TGTGCCAGCGGGGCCTTTCAGAGGGGGTTCTCCTACGAG. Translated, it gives CASGAFQRGFSYE. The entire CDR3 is CASGAFQRGFSYEQYF.

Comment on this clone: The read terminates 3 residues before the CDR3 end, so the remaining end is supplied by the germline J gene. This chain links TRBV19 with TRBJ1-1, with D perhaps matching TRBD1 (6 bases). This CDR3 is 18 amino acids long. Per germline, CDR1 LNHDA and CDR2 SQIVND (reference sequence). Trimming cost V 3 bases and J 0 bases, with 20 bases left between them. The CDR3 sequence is CASSMGGQGSSMNTEAFF. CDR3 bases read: TGTGCCAGTAGTATGGGAGGCCAGGGGTCATCAATGAACACTGAA.